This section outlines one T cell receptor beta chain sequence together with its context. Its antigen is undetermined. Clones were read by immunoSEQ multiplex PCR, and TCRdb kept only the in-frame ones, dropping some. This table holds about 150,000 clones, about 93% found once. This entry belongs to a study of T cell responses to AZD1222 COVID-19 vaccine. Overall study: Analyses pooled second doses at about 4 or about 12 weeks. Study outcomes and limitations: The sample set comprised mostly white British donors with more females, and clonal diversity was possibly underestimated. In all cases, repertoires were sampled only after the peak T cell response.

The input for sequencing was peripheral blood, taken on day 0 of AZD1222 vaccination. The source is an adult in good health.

The CDR3 protein is CASSYHTGTSGRDTQYF. The CDR3 DNA sequence: TGTGCCAGCAGCTATCACACCGGGACTAGCGGTCGAGATACGCAGTATTTT. The chain has TRBV5-5 and TRBJ2-3, with 11 nucleotides matching TRBD2. V was clipped by 3 bases and J by 5 bases; unmatched bases: 11. Per the germline V gene, CDR1 is SGHKS and CDR2 is YYEKEE (reference sequence). This CDR3 spans 17 amino acids.